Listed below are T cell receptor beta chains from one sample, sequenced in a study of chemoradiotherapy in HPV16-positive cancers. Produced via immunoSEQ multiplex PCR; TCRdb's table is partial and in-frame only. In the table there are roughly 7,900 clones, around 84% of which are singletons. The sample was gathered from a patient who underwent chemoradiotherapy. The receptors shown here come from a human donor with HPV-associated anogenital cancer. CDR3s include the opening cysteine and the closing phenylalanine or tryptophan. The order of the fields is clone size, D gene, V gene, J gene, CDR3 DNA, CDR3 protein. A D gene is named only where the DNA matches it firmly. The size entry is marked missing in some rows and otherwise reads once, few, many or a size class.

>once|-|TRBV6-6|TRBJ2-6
TGTGCCAGCAGCCGGGGGATCTCTGGGGCCAACGTCCTGACTTTC
CASSRGISGANVLTF
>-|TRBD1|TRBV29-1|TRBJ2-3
TGCAGCGTCTTTCGGACAGGGGGAAGCACAGATACGCAGTATTTT
CSVFRTGGSTDTQYF
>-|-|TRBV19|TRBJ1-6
TGTGCCAGTAGGGGCGGGGGCCTAATGGAAAATTCACCCCTCCACTTT
CASRGGGLMENSPLHF
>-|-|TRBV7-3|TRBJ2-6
TGTGCCAGCAGCCAGGTGGGGAGTACGGACGTCCTGACTTTC
CASSQVGSTDVLTF
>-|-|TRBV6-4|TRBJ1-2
TGTGCCAGCAGTGCCAAGACACACGGAAAGACCTATGGCTACACCTTC
CASSAKTHGKTYGYTF
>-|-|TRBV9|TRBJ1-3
TGTGCCAGCAGCACAAGGGGGACTGAGGACACCATATATTTT
CASSTRGTEDTIYF
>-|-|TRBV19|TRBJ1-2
TGTGCCAGTAGTAAAGGGGTTAACTATGGCTACACCTTC
CASSKGVNYGYTF
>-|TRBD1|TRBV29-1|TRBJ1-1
TGCAGCGTTGAAAAGGGGGCGAACACTGAAGCTTTCTTT
CSVEKGANTEAFF
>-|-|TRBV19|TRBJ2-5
TGCGCCGCAGGAGAAGAGACCCAGTACTTC
CAAGEETQYF
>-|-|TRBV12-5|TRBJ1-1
TGTGCTAGTGGTTTGGGTCCAGACGCTTTCTTT
CASGLGPDAFF
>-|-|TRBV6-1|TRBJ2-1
TGTGCCAGCAGTGAGACTAGGGCCTACAATGAGCAGTTCTTC
CASSETRAYNEQFF
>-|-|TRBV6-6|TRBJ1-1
TGTGCCAGCACCATTGGGGGGGGAGCTTTCTTT
CASTIGGGAFF
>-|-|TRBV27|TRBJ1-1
TGTGCCAGCAGTCCAGGAAGGGGGAACACTGAAGCTTTCTTT
CASSPGRGNTEAFF
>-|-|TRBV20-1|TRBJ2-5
TGCAGTGCGGGGACGGGGGAGACCCAGTACTTC
CSAGTGETQYF
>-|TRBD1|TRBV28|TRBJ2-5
TGTGCCAGCAGTTTTCTGGACAGGGGGGGAGAGACCCAGTACTTC
CASSFLDRGGETQYF
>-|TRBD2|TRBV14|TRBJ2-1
TGTGCCAGCAGCCCCGCAGGCGGGCTAGCGGCTTACAATGAGCAGTTCTTC
CASSPAGGLAAYNEQFF
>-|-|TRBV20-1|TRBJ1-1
TGCAGTGCTAGGGACACTGAAGCTTTCTTT
CSARDTEAFF
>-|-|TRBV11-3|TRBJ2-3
TGTGCCAGCAGCTTAGGGGACACCTCCACAGATACGCAGTATTTT
CASSLGDTSTDTQYF
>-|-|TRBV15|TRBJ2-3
TGTGCCACCAGCAGTCTACAGAGACGCACAGATACGCAGTATTTT
CATSSLQRRTDTQYF
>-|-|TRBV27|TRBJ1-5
TGTGCCAGCAGTCGCACGGGGACTGGCAATCAGCCCCAGCATTTT
CASSRTGTGNQPQHF
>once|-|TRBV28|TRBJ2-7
TGTGCCAGTAGGGCTGGCAGCCTCAGCCCCTACGAGCAGTACTTC
CASRAGSLSPYEQYF
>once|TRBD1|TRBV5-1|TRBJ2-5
TGCGCCAGCAGCTTGAGGCTAGGGGGCATCGGGGAGACCCAGTACTTC
CASSLRLGGIGETQYF
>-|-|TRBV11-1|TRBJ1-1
TGTGCCAGCAGCTTAGGTAACAGCCGAGCCGCTGAAGCTTTCTTT
CASSLGNSRAAEAFF
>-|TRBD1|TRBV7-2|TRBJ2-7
TGTGCCAGCAGCCAAGGGACAGCCTACTCCTACGAGCAGTACTTC
CASSQGTAYSYEQYF
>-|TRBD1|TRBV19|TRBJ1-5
TGTGCCAGCCAACCCGGGACAGGGGGCGGTCAGCCCCAGCATTTT
CASQPGTGGGQPQHF
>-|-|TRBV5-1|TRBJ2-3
TGCGCCAGCAGCCCGTCTCGTAGCGCCCGCACAGATACGCAGTATTTT
CASSPSRSARTDTQYF
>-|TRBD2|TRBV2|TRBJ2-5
TGTGCCAGCAGGAGACTAGCGGGGTTTGAGACCCAGTACTTC
CASRRLAGFETQYF
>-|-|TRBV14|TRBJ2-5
TGTGCCAGCAGCCAACCCCACGGGGTAGTTTTGGAGACCCAGTACTTC
CASSQPHGVVLETQYF
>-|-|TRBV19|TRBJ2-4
TGTGCCAGTGCCTACAAGGACGGCAACATTCAGTACTTC
CASAYKDGNIQYF
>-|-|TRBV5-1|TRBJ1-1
TGCGCCAGCAGCTTGATGGAGAACACTGAAGCTTTCTTT
CASSLMENTEAFF
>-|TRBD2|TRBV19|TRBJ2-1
TGTGCCAGTAGGACTAGCGGCAATGAGCAGTTCTTC
CASRTSGNEQFF
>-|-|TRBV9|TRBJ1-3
TGTGCCAGCATGGGCTATAGCCCCGGGACAGGAAACACCATATATTTT
CASMGYSPGTGNTIYF
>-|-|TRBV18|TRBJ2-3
TGTGCCAGCTCACCACTAAGCACAGATACGCAGTATTTT
CASSPLSTDTQYF
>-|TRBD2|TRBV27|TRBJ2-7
TGTGCCAGCAGTTTCGGGACTAGCAAGGGCGAGCAGTACTTC
CASSFGTSKGEQYF
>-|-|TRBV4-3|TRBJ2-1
TGCGCCAGCAGCCAAGACGTCCGCTCCTACAATGAGCAGTTCTTC
CASSQDVRSYNEQFF
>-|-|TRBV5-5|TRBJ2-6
TGTGCCAGCAACCGTGTCACAGGGCTCTCTGGGGCCAACGTCCTGACTTTC
CASNRVTGLSGANVLTF
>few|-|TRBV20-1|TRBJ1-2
TGCAGTGCTTTAGACTATGGCTACACCTTC
CSALDYGYTF
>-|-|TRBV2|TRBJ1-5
TGTGCCAGCAGTCCGGACAGTTTGCAGCCCCAGCATTTT
CASSPDSLQPQHF
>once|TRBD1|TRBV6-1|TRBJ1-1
TGTGCCAGCAGGGTTACACAGGGGATGAACACTGAAGCTTTCTTT
CASRVTQGMNTEAFF
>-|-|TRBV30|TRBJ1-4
TGTGCCTGGAGTGTTTCTGGCCCCGCAACTAATGAAAAACTGTTTTTT
CAWSVSGPATNEKLFF
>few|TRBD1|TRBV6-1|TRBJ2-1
TGTGCCAGCAGCCGCCCGACAGGGTCCTACAATGAGCAGTTCTTC
CASSRPTGSYNEQFF
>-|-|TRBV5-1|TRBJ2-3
TGCGCCAGCAGCTTGGGAGGGTTCAGAACAGATACGCAGTATTTT
CASSLGGFRTDTQYF
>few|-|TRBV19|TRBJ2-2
TGTGCCAGTAGTACCGGGGGGCCGAACACCGGGGAGCTGTTTTTT
CASSTGGPNTGELFF
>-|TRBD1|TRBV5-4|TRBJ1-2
TGTGCCAGCAGCACCATACAGGGGGCTGACACCTTC
CASSTIQGADTF
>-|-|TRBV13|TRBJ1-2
TGTGCCAGCAGCTCCCGCCGGGATAAGACCTGGGGCTATGGCTACACCTTC
CASSSRRDKTWGYGYTF
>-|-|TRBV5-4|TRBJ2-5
TGTGCCAGCAGCCAGAGAGGGGGGGGTGGCCAAGAGACCCAGTACTTC
CASSQRGGGGQETQYF